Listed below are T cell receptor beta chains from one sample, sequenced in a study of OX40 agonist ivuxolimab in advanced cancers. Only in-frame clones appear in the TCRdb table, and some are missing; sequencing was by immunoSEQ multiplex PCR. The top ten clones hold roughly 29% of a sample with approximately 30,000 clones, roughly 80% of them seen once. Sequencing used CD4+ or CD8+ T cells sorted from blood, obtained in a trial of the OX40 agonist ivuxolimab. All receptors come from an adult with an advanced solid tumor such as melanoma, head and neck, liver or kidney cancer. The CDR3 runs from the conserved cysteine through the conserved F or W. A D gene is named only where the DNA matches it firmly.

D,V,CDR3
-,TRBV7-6,CASSPDRNTGELFF
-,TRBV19,CASTPRGDSAYEQYF
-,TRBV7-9,CASSTDLYEQYF
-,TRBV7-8,CASSLAGPGDEQYF
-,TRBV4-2,CASSSRTATYEQYF
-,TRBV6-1,CASSEVGEPTHGYTF
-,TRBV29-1,CCAGSTLNNEQFF
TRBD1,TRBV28,CASRDTDRGHPYEQYF
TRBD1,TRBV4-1,CASKGLGGVSGANVLTF
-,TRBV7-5,CARSTPGTSQGDTQYF
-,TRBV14,CASSQDDWSVQTDTQYF
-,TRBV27,CASSLSSWGVQYF
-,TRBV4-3,CASSQGLGGLGNTIYF
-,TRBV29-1,CSVADMNGYTF
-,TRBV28,CASSLTRAPLGGYTF
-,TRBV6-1,CASSEGGWNTEAFF
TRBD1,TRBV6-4,CASSPGTGETGELFF
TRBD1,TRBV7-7,CASSGDRLSYNSPLHF
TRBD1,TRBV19,CASSIGQGASYEQYF
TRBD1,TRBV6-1,CASSGTGGLRGYTF
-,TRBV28,CASSFETDLTGELFF
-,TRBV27,CASSFGVEQFF
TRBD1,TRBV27,CASSSGQGAFYNEQFF
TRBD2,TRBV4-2,CASSLTSGRAADTQYF
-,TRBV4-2,CASSQDSGGNTDTQYF
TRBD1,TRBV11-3,CASSFRGLDGYTF